A single T cell receptor beta chain is shown here with its context. The data originate from a study of blood T cells in healthy people across ages. CDR3 length: 16 amino acids. V was trimmed by 8 bases and J by 4 bases, leaving 18 bases between them. The authors ran a second PCR of roughly 6 to 12 cycles using a sample-barcoded 5' primer and a J-beta primer mix. MiXCR, applied by TCRdb to the 5' RACE reads, yields one record per CDR3 protein. The sample shows about 1.4 million distinct CDR3 sequences, around 59% of them seen only once. This chain connects TRBV23-1 to TRBJ2-6; D gene uncertain. TRBV23-1 is sorted into the ORF group, with uncertain function. The origin of this receptor is a man younger than 35 in good health. The sequenced sample was blood. The CDR3: CASVPRGRRGANVLTF. CDR3 in DNA: TGCGCCAGCGTCCCCCGAGGTAGAAGAGGGGCCAACGTCCTGACTTTC.